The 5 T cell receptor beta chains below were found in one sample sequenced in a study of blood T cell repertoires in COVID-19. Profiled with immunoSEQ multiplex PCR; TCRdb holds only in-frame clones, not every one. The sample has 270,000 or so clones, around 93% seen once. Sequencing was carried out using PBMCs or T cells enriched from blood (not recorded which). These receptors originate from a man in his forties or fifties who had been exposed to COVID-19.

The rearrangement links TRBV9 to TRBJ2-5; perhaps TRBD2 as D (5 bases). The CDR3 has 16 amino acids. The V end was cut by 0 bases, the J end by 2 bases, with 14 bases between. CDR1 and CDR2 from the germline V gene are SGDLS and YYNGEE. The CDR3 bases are TGTGCCAGCAGCGTAGCTACGATGTCGGGACAAGAGACCCAGTACTTC. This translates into CASSVATMSGQETQYF.

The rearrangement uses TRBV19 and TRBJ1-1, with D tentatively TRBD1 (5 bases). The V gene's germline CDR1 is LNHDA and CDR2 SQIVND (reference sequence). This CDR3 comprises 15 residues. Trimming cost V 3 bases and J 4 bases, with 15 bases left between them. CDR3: CASSMGGPHSTEAFF. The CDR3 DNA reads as TGTGCCAGTAGTATGGGGGGACCTCACAGCACTGAAGCTTTCTTT.

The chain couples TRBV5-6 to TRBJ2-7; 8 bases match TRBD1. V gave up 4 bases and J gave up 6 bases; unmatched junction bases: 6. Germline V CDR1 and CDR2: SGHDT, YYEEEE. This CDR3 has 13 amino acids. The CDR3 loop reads CASSATGALEQYF. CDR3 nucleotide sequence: TGTGCCAGCAGCGCGACAGGGGCCCTCGAGCAGTACTTC.

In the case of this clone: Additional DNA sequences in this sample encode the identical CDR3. In DNA, the CDR3 is TGTGCCAGCTCACCGGGACAGGGTAATTCACCCCTCCACTTT. Translated: CASSPGQGNSPLHF. The rearrangement uses TRBV18 and TRBJ1-6, with 9 bases matching TRBD1. From germline, CDR1 is KGHSH and CDR2 LQKENI. This CDR3 has 14 residues. V lost 3 bases, J lost 6 bases, and 0 bases stayed unmatched.

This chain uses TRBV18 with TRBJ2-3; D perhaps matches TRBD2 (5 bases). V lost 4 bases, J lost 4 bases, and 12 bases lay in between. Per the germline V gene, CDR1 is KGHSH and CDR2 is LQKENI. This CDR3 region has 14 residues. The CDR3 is CASSRTLSSDTQYF. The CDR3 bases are TGTGCCAGCTCACGGACTCTAAGTTCAGATACGCAGTATTTT.